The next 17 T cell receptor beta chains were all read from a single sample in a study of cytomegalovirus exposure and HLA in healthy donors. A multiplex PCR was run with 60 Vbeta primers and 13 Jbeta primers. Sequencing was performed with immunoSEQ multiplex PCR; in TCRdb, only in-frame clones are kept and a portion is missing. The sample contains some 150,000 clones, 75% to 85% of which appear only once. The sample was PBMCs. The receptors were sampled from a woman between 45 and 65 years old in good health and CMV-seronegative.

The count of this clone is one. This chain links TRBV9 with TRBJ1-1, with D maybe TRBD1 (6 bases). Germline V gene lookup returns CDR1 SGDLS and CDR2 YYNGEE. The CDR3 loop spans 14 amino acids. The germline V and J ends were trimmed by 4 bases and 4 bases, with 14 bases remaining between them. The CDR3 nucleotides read TGTGCCAGCAGCCCAGGGGTGCGTACCACTGAAGCTTTCTTT. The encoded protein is CASSPGVRTTEAFF.

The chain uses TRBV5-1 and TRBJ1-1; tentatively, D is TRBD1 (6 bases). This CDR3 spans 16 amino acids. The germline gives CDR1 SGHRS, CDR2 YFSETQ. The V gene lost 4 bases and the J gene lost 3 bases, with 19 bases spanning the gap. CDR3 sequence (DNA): TGCGCCAGCAGCCTCATGCTACAGGGAGCGGACACTGAAGCTTTCTTT. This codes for CASSLMLQGADTEAFF.

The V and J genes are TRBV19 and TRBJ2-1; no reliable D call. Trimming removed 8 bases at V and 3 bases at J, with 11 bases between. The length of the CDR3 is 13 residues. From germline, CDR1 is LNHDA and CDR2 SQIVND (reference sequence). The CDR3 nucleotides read TGTGCCAGTCAATTATCAGGCTACAATGAGCAGTTCTTC. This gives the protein CASQLSGYNEQFF.

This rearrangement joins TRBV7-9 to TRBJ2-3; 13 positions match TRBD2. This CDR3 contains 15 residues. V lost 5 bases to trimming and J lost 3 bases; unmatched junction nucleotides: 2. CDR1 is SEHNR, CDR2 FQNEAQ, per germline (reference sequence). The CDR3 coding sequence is TGTGCCAGCAGCCGGACTAGCGGGAGAACAGATACGCAGTATTTT. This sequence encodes CASSRTSGRTDTQYF. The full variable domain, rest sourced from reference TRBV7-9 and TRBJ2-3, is DTGVSQNPRHKITKRGQNVTFRCDPISEHNRLYWYRQTLGQGPEFLTYFQNEAQLEKSRLLSDRFSAERPKGSFSTLEIQRTEQGDSAMYLCASSRTSGRTDTQYFGPGTRLTVL.

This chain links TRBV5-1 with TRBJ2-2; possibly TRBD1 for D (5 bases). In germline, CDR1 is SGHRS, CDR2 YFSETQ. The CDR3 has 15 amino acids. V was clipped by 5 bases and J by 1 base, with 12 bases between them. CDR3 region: CASRSGGQNTGELFF. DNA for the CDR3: TGCGCCAGCAGATCCGGCGGACAGAACACCGGGGAGCTGTTTTTT.

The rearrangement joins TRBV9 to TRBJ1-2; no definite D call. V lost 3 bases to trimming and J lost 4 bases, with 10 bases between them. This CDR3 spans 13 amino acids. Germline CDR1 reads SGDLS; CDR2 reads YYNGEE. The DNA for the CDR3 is TGTGCCAGCAGCGCTCCGCCGGGCTATGGCTACACCTTC. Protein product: CASSAPPGYGYTF.

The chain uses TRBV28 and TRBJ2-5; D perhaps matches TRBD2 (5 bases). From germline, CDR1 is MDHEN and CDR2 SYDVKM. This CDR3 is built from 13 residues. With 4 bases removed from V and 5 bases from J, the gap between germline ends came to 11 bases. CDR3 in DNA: TGTGCCAGCAGTTCCGCGGGTTTGGAGACCCAGTACTTC. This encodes CASSSAGLETQYF.

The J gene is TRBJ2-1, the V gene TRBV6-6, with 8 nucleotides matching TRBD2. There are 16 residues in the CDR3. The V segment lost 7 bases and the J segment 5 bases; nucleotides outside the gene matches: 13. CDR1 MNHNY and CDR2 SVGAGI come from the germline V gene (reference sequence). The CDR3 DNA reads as TGTGCCAGCACCTCTAGAACCGGGGGGGACAACAATGAGCAGTTCTTC. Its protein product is CASTSRTGGDNNEQFF.

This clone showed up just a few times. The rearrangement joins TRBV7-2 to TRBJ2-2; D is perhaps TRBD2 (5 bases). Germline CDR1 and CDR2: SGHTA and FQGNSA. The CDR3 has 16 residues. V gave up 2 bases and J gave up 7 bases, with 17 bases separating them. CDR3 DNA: TGTGCCAGCAGCTTATGGTTAGCGCGTCTGGGCGGGGAGCTGTTTTTT. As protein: CASSLWLARLGGELFF. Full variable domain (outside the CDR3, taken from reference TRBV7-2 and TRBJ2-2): GAGVSQSPSNKVTEKGKDVELRCDPISGHTALYWYRQSLGQGLEFLIYFQGNSAPDKSGLPSDRFSAERTGGSVSTLTIQRTQQEDSAVYLCASSLWLARLGGELFFGEGSRLTVL.

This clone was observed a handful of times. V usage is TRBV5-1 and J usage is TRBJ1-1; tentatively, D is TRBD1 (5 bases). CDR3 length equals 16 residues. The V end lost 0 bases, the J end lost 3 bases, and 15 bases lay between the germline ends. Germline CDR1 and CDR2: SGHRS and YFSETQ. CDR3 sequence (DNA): TGCGCCAGCAGCTTGGTCTCGGCAGGGATCGACACTGAAGCTTTCTTT. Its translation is CASSLVSAGIDTEAFF.

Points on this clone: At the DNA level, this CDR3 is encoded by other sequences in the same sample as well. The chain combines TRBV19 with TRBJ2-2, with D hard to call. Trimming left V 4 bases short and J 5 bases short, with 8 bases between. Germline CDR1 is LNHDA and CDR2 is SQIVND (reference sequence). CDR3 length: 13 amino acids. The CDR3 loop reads CASSTYSTGELFF. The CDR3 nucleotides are TGTGCCAGTAGTACTTATTCTACCGGGGAGCTGTTTTTT.

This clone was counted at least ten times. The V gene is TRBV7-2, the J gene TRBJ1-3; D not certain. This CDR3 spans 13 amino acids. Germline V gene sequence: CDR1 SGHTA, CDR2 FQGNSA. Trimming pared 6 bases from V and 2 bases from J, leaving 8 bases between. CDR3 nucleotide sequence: TGTGCCAGCAGGCGGGCTCCTGGAAACACCATATATTTT. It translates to CASRRAPGNTIYF.

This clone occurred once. The DNA for the CDR3 is TGTGCCAGCAGCTTGAGTGGGGGAGGAAAGACCCAGTACTTC. The encoded protein is CASSLSGGGKTQYF. The chain carries TRBV11-3 and TRBJ2-5; possibly TRBD2 for D (6 bases). The length of the CDR3 is 14 residues. The ends were cut back, 3 bases at V and 6 bases at J, with 14 bases in the middle. Germline V lookup: CDR1 SGHNT, CDR2 YENEEA.

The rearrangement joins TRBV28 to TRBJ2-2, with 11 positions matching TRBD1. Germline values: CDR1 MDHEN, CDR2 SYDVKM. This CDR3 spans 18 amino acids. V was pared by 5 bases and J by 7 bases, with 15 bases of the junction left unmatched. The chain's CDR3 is CASSPLPGGQGAFGELFF. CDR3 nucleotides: TGTGCCAGCAGTCCCCTACCAGGCGGACAGGGGGCATTCGGGGAGCTGTTTTTT.

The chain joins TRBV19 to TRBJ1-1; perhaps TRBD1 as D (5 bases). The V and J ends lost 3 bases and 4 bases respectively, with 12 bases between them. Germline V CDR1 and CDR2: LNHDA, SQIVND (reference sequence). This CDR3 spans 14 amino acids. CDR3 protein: CASSIRRGVTEAFF. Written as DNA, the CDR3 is TGTGCCAGTAGTATTAGAAGGGGTGTCACTGAAGCTTTCTTT. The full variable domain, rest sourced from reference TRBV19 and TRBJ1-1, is DGGITQSPKYLFRKEGQNVTLSCEQNLNHDAMYWYRQDPGQGLRLIYYSQIVNDFQKGDIAEGYSVSREKKESFPLTVTSAQKNPTAFYLCASSIRRGVTEAFFGQGTRLTVV.

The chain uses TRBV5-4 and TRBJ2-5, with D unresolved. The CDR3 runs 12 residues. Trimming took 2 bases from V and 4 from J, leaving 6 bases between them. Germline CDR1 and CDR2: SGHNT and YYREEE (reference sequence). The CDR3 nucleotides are TGTGCCAGCAGCTTTCAACTAGAGACCCAGTACTTC. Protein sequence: CASSFQLETQYF.

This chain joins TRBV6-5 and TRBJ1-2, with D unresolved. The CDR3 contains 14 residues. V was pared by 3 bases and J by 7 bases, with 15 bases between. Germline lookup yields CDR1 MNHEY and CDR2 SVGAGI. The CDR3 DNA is TGTGCCAGCAGTTATAGCGGGGATATAGGTGGCTACACCTTC. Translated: CASSYSGDIGGYTF.